A selection of T cell receptor beta chains follows, all from one sample in a study of metastatic and nonmetastatic thyroid tumors. TCRdb re-called clones from the PCR reads using MiXCR. The table records fewer than 70,000 clones, just under 30% of them present only once. Source material: blood. These receptors were obtained from a female donor with papillary thyroid cancer or a benign thyroid nodule (not recorded which). Some clones in this sample may be carry-over from other donors' samples. CDR3s include the opening cysteine and the closing phenylalanine or tryptophan. Fields, in order: CDR3 protein, CDR3 DNA, D gene, J gene, clone size, V gene. The D gene is left open where the match is weak. Expanded clones are given a class, and other clones once, few, many or no size at all.

CASSQGRTGLGQETQYF TGCGCCAGCAGCCAAGGGCGGACAGGGTTGGGACAAGAGACCCAGTACTTC TRBD1 TRBJ2-5 . TRBV4-1
CASSPRGEREDTDTQYF TGTGCCAGCAGCCCCCGAGGCGAGCGGGAGGACACAGATACGCAGTATTTT TRBD2 TRBJ2-3 . TRBV7-6
CSALRQYNINEQFF TGCAGTGCTCTTCGGCAGTATAACATCAATGAGCAGTTCTTC . TRBJ2-1 . TRBV20-1
CASSLTRNEQFF TGCGCCAGCAGCTTGACTCGCAATGAGCAGTTCTTC . TRBJ2-1 . TRBV5-1
CASTTGGDYGYTF TGTGCCAGCACCACGGGGGGAGACTATGGCTACACCTTC . TRBJ1-2 . TRBV6-1
CASSIGQGKGYGYTF TGTGCCAGTAGTATTGGACAGGGGAAGGGCTATGGCTACACCTTC TRBD1 TRBJ1-2 . TRBV19
CASSAQAPPNTGGLFF TGTGCCAGCAGTGCCCAGGCTCCCCCGAACACCGGGGGGCTGTTTTTT . TRBJ2-2 few TRBV6-1
CASSLDLGQGRLRSPLHF TGTGCCAGCAGCTTAGATTTGGGACAGGGGAGGTTGAGATCACCCCTCCACTTT TRBD1 TRBJ1-6 . TRBV11-2
CASSLASTYEQYF TGTGCCAGCAGCTTAGCTAGTACCTACGAGCAGTACTTC . TRBJ2-7 . TRBV7-2
CSVQPTGSSYNSPLHF TGCAGCGTTCAACCTACAGGGAGCTCCTATAATTCACCCCTCCACTTT . TRBJ1-6 many TRBV29-1
CASSFRTGSSYEQYF TGCGCCAGCAGCTTTAGGACAGGGAGCTCTTACGAGCAGTACTTC TRBD1 TRBJ2-7 few TRBV5-1
CASSHDRVQPQHF TGTGCCAGCAGCCATGACAGGGTTCAGCCCCAGCATTTT TRBD1 TRBJ1-5 . TRBV5-4
CSAIALRTAYEQYF TGCAGTGCTATAGCATTGCGGACGGCCTACGAGCAGTACTTC . TRBJ2-7 . TRBV20-1
CASSESDTGANVLTF TGCGCCAGCAGTGAGTCGGACACTGGGGCCAACGTCCTGACTTTC . TRBJ2-6 . TRBV10-2
CSARDYRETQYF TGCAGTGCTAGAGATTACAGGGAGACCCAGTACTTC . TRBJ2-5 . TRBV20-1
CASHYREYSPLHF TGTGCCAGCCACTACAGGGAATATTCACCCCTCCACTTT . TRBJ1-6 many TRBV6-1
CASSEAFRVLPYNEQFF TGTGCCAGCAGTGAAGCGTTTAGGGTTCTCCCCTACAATGAGCAGTTCTTC . TRBJ2-1 few TRBV6-1
CASSLTGFPYEQYF TGTGCCAGCTCCCTGACAGGTTTTCCCTACGAGCAGTACTTC . TRBJ2-7 . TRBV18
CASSLDRWPQYF TGTGCCAGCAGCTTAGACAGGTGGCCGCAGTATTTT . TRBJ2-3 . TRBV11-2
CSVDRGGNADTQYF TGCAGCGTTGACCGTGGCGGGAATGCAGATACGCAGTATTTT . TRBJ2-3 few TRBV29-1
CASSSQDKFPEAFF TGTGCCAGCAGTTCACAGGACAAGTTCCCTGAAGCTTTCTTT . TRBJ1-1 few TRBV6-5
CASRVGSYEQYF TGTGCCAGCAGGGTGGGGTCCTACGAGCAGTACTTC . TRBJ2-7 . TRBV2
CASSYSLNSPLHF TGTGCCAGCAGTTACTCCCTAAATTCACCCCTCCACTTT . TRBJ1-6 few TRBV6-6
CASSPDLNTEAFF TGTGCCAGCAGCCCAGATTTGAACACTGAAGCTTTCTTT . TRBJ1-1 . TRBV7-9
CASSLTTGTGELFF TGTGCCAGCAGCCTAACAACAGGAACCGGGGAGCTGTTTTTT . TRBJ2-2 . TRBV7-3
CASSGPGLAGGRTDTQYF TGTGCCAGCAGCGGCCCGGGACTAGCGGGGGGTCGGACAGATACGCAGTATTTT TRBD2 TRBJ2-3 . TRBV9
CAIRQGPGGSTEAFF TGTGCCATCAGGCAGGGCCCAGGCGGGAGCACTGAAGCTTTCTTT . TRBJ1-1 . TRBV6-1
CARRTADYTEAFF TGTGCCCGTCGGACAGCCGATTACACTGAAGCTTTCTTT . TRBJ1-1 . TRBV30
CASCLSIRGAGGYTF TGTGCCAGCTGTTTGTCGATTCGGGGGGCCGGTGGCTACACCTTC . TRBJ1-2 . TRBV6-1
CKGRGVLAGKDEQYF TGCAAAGGGAGGGGGGTACTAGCGGGAAAAGACGAGCAGTACTTC TRBD2 TRBJ2-7 few TRBV29-1
CASRSTSGAYEQYF TGTGCCAGCAGATCGACTAGCGGAGCCTACGAGCAGTACTTC TRBD2 TRBJ2-7 medium-sized TRBV25-1
CASTGGGGEQYF TGTGCCAGCACCGGAGGTGGGGGCGAGCAGTACTTC . TRBJ2-7 . TRBV6-1
CASSPYMTGNTGGYTF TGTGCCAGCAGTCCCTACATGACAGGGAATACAGGCGGCTACACCTTC TRBD1 TRBJ1-2 medium-sized TRBV12-3/TRBV12-4
CSVALSGANVLTF TGCAGTGTTGCCCTCTCTGGGGCCAACGTCCTGACTTTC . TRBJ2-6 . TRBV20-1
CASSLDLDLQGNEQFF TGTGCCAGCAGCTTGGACTTGGACTTACAGGGGAATGAGCAGTTCTTC TRBD1 TRBJ2-1 many TRBV5-8
CASSPIPQRNRQPQHF TGTGCCAGCAGCCCAATTCCTCAACGTAACCGTCAGCCCCAGCATTTT . TRBJ1-5 . TRBV9
CASSGTSGTSTDTQYF TGTGCCAGCAGTGGGACTAGCGGGACTAGCACAGATACGCAGTATTTT TRBD2 TRBJ2-3 . TRBV7-3
CASSYGGEQFF TGTGCCAGCAGTTATGGAGGTGAGCAGTTCTTC . TRBJ2-1 . TRBV6-5
CASSLDYGSDYGYTF TGTGCCAGCAGCTTAGATTACGGGAGTGACTATGGCTACACCTTC . TRBJ1-2 . TRBV7-8
CASSFEAGGYNEQFF TGTGCCAGCAGTTTTGAAGCGGGGGGTTACAATGAGCAGTTCTTC TRBD2 TRBJ2-1 . TRBV28
CASSYSAQEYF TGTGCCAGCAGTTACTCGGCCCAGGAGTACTTC . TRBJ2-7 medium-sized TRBV6-5
CASSYGSREGYEQYF TGTGCCAGCAGTTATGGGTCCCGGGAGGGCTACGAGCAGTACTTC TRBD2 TRBJ2-7 . TRBV6-9
CASSGIAEGTDTQYF TGTGCCAGCAGTGGTATAGCGGAGGGCACAGATACGCAGTATTTT . TRBJ2-3 . TRBV2
CASSYNRGYNEQFF TGTGCCAGCAGTTACAACAGGGGGTACAATGAGCAGTTCTTC TRBD1 TRBJ2-1 . TRBV6-5
CASSLLSSDITDTQYF TGTGCCAGCAGTCTCCTTTCTAGCGACATCACAGATACGCAGTATTTT . TRBJ2-3 . TRBV6-1
CASSPPSHNSPLHF TGTGCCAGCAGCCCCCCCTCCCATAATTCACCCCTCCACTTT . TRBJ1-6 few TRBV7-2
CASSHTLSGGETQYF TGTGCCAGCAGCCACACTCTTAGCGGGGGGGAGACCCAGTACTTC TRBD2 TRBJ2-5 many TRBV7-2
CASSLSRFRGELSGANVLTF TGTGCCAGCAGTTTATCGAGGTTCAGGGGCGAGTTATCTGGGGCCAACGTCCTGACTTTC . TRBJ2-6 . TRBV27
CSALSGRANNEQFF TGCAGTGCCCTGAGCGGGAGGGCCAATAATGAGCAGTTCTTC TRBD2 TRBJ2-1 once TRBV20-1
CASRGGGRTGELFF TGTGCCAGCAGGGGCGGGGGCCGTACCGGGGAGCTGTTTTTT . TRBJ2-2 few TRBV28
CATLGRGSDGYTF TGTGCCACCTTAGGGAGGGGAAGCGATGGCTACACCTTC . TRBJ1-2 medium-sized TRBV19
CASSSLSGTTNEQFF TGTGCCAGCAGCTCTCTATCCGGGACAACCAATGAGCAGTTCTTC . TRBJ2-1 few TRBV11-1
CASSLSPTGAGNSPLHF TGTGCCAGCAGCTTATCCCCGACAGGGGCGGGCAATTCACCCCTCCACTTT TRBD1 TRBJ1-6 . TRBV11-2
CASSQGGWEPYEQYF TGCGCCAGCAGCCAAGGGGGGTGGGAACCCTACGAGCAGTACTTC . TRBJ2-7 . TRBV4-1
CASSFNSDLLGDYGYTF TGTGCCAGCAGTTTTAATAGCGACCTACTTGGGGATTATGGCTACACCTTC . TRBJ1-2 medium-sized TRBV27